These 8 T cell receptor beta chains originate from one sample sequenced in a study of cytomegalovirus exposure and HLA in healthy donors. Measured with immunoSEQ multiplex PCR; TCRdb has only the in-frame clones, and not every one. The table includes about 73,000 clones, roughly 90% detected once. Sequenced material: PBMCs. Receptors originate from a woman in her late teens or twenties in good health and CMV-seropositive.

V usage is TRBV7-9 and J usage is TRBJ2-1; 7 bases match TRBD2. V lost 5 bases and J lost 8; bases outside the gene matches: 9. CDR3 length: 14 residues. Germline assignment: CDR1 SEHNR and CDR2 FQNEAQ (reference sequence). DNA of the CDR3: TGTGCCAGCAGCCCGATCCTAGCGGCGCATGAGCAGTTCTTC. The encoded protein is CASSPILAAHEQFF.

The V and J genes are TRBV19 and TRBJ2-2; D is ambiguous. Germline V gives CDR1 LNHDA, CDR2 SQIVND (reference sequence). Trimming took 10 bases from V and 5 from J, leaving 20 bases between them. The CDR3 covers 15 residues. This chain's CDR3 is CATISPRARTGELFF. In DNA, the CDR3 is TGTGCCACTATTAGTCCCCGAGCGAGGACCGGGGAGCTGTTTTTT.

The J gene is TRBJ1-4, the V gene TRBV30, with 10 bases identical to TRBD1. There are 15 residues in the CDR3. V lost 2 bases and J lost 5; bases outside the gene matches: 5. CDR1 and CDR2 from the germline V gene are GTSNPN and SVGIG (reference sequence). The CDR3 sequence is CAWSIMDRGNEKLFF. The CDR3 DNA is TGTGCCTGGAGTATCATGGACAGGGGGAATGAAAAACTGTTTTTT.

The rearrangement joins TRBV4-3 to TRBJ2-6, with a tentative D call TRBD2 (6 bases). The V gene lost 0 bases and the J gene lost 3 bases, with 9 bases spanning the gap. The CDR3 is 16 residues long. The germline CDR1 and CDR2 sequences are LGHNA and YSLEER. CDR3 nucleotide sequence: TGCGCCAGCAGCCAAGAAGCGGGCGGTGGGGCCAACGTCCTGACTTTC. Its translation: CASSQEAGGGANVLTF.

This clone has just one count. The chain joins TRBV6-6 to TRBJ1-1; 8 nucleotides align to TRBD1. Germline V gene sequence: CDR1 MNHNY, CDR2 SVGAGI (reference sequence). This CDR3 spans 12 amino acids. Losses at the gene ends were 11 bases for V and 5 bases for J; bases not matched to a gene: 7. The CDR3 reads CAGGTGGTEAFF. The CDR3 DNA is TGTGCCGGGGGGACAGGCGGTACTGAAGCTTTCTTT.

The rearrangement joins TRBV4-1 to TRBJ2-2, with a possible D match to TRBD2 (6 bases). The CDR3 is 14 residues long. V lost 1 base and J lost 5, with 8 bases in between. Germline CDR1 MGHRA, CDR2 YSYEKL. CDR3 bases: TGCGCCAGCAGCCAAGCGGGGGAGACCGGGGAGCTGTTTTTT. It specifies CASSQAGETGELFF.

The gene calls are TRBV5-1 and TRBJ2-5, with a tentative D call TRBD2 (6 bases). The V gene lost 6 bases and the J gene lost 5 bases, with 29 bases spanning the gap. The CDR3 runs to 18 residues. CDR1 and CDR2 from the germline V gene are SGHRS and YFSETQ. DNA for the CDR3: TGCGCCAGCACCATCGGATCAGCAGGGACTCCCTCATGGGAGACCCAGTACTTC. Protein: CASTIGSAGTPSWETQYF.

The V gene is TRBV6-5, the J gene TRBJ2-5, with D uncertain. V was cut by 5 bases and J by 5 bases, with 6 bases left in between. The CDR3 loop spans 11 amino acids. The V gene's germline CDR1 is MNHEY and CDR2 SVGAGI. CDR3 loop: CASSTRETQYF. CDR3 bases: TGTGCCAGCAGTACCCGGGAGACCCAGTACTTC.